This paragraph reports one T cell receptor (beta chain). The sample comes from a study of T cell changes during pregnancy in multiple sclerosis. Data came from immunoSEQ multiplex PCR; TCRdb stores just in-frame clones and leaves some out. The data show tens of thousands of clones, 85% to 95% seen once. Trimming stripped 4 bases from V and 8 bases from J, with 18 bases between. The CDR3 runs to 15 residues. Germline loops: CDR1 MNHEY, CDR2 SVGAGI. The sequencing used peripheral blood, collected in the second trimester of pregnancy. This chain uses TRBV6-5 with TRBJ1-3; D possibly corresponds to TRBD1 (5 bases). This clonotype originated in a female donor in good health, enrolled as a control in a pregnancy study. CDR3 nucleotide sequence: TGTGCCAGCAGTTGGCGGGACTCCCGAACGGACACCATATATTTT. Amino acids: CASSWRDSRTDTIYF.